The 26 T cell receptor beta chains presented below share a single source sample, sequenced in a study of shared clonotypes between healthy human individuals. Measured with immunoSEQ multiplex PCR; TCRdb has only the in-frame clones, and not every one. The data show 2 million to 2.5 million clones, under 95% seen once. Sample: naive CD4+ T cells from PBMCs. Subset noted: CD45RA+ positively selected. All receptors come from a man between 18 and 29 years old in good health. Some clones in this sample may be carry-over from other donors' samples.

In nucleotides, the CDR3 is TGTGCCAGCAGGGCCCCCGGACAGGGTCTAGTCTACGAGCAGTACTTC. It specifies CASRAPGQGLVYEQYF. The rearrangement uses TRBV2 and TRBJ2-7; 8 bases line up with TRBD1. The ends lost 6 bases at V and 3 bases at J; junction bases unmatched: 13. Germline V gene sequence: CDR1 SNHLY, CDR2 FYNNEI. There are 16 residues in the CDR3.

The J gene is TRBJ2-2, the V gene TRBV6-5; tentative D call: TRBD2 (5 bases). Germline V gives CDR1 MNHEY, CDR2 SVGAGI. CDR3 size: 13 residues. With 6 bases removed from V and 7 bases from J, the gap between germline ends came to 12 bases. CDR3 in DNA: TGTGCCAGCAGCCCTCCTAGCCGCGGGGAGCTGTTTTTT. Its translation is CASSPPSRGELFF.

Notes on this clone: The same CDR3 can be traced to other DNA sequences in this sample. The V gene is TRBV9, the J gene TRBJ2-3, with 9 bases identical to TRBD2. The CDR3 runs to 15 residues. Trimming took 4 bases from V and 3 from J; bases not matched to a gene: 6. Germline V gives CDR1 SGDLS, CDR2 YYNGEE. The CDR3 region is CASSLGLAGTDTQYF. Written as DNA, the CDR3 is TGTGCCAGCAGCCTTGGGCTAGCGGGGACAGATACGCAGTATTTT.

The chain links TRBV7-2 to TRBJ1-4; no reliable D call. Germline CDR1 is SGHTA and CDR2 is FQGNSA. This CDR3 contains 15 residues. Trimming stripped 1 base from V and 3 bases from J, with 9 bases between. CDR3 loop: CASSLVGRANEKLFF. The DNA for the CDR3 is TGTGCCAGCAGCTTAGTTGGCCGAGCTAATGAAAAACTGTTTTTT.

The rearrangement uses TRBV19 and TRBJ2-7; D is unresolved. The CDR3 length is 15 residues. Between the trimmed V and J ends, which lost 6 bases and 2 bases, there was a span of 17 bases. Germline V gene data show CDR1 as LNHDA and CDR2 as SQIVND (reference sequence). CDR3 amino acids: CASSESGRITYEQYF. In DNA, the CDR3 is TGTGCCAGTAGCGAAAGTGGACGGATTACCTACGAGCAGTACTTC.

The chain couples TRBV28 to TRBJ1-2; the D is unclear. The V gene lost 2 bases and the J gene lost 3 bases, with 13 bases spanning the gap. This CDR3 contains 15 residues. Germline V gene data show CDR1 as MDHEN and CDR2 as SYDVKM. Written as DNA, the CDR3 is TGTGCCAGCAGTTTAGGTGGGGTATTAGACTATGGCTACACCTTC. This gives the protein CASSLGGVLDYGYTF.

With respect to this clone: Distinct nucleotide sequences in the sample also encode this CDR3. The chain joins TRBV7-3 to TRBJ2-2, with 7 bases identical to TRBD1. The CDR3 spans 15 residues. Germline V CDR1 and CDR2: SGHTA, FQGTGA. V was clipped by 5 bases and J by 0 bases; unmatched bases: 3. CDR3 coding DNA: TGTGCCAGCAGCCGACAGGGCCCGAACACCGGGGAGCTGTTTTTT. Encoded protein: CASSRQGPNTGELFF.

V gene TRBV29-1 combines with J gene TRBJ1-1, with a possible D match to TRBD1 (5 bases). The CDR3 extends over 13 amino acids. Per germline, CDR1 SQVTM and CDR2 ANQGSEA. Trimming removed 8 bases from V and 11 bases from J, with 24 bases in between. The CDR3 reads CSFSVSKGLWAFF. CDR3 coding DNA: TGCAGCTTCTCCGTTTCGAAGGGGTTGTGGGCTTTCTTT.

The V and J genes are TRBV5-5 and TRBJ1-5; tentative D call: TRBD1 (6 bases). The CDR3 totals 15 residues. Germline assignment: CDR1 SGHKS and CDR2 YYEKEE (reference sequence). Trimming took 0 bases from V and 4 from J, leaving 11 bases between them. CDR3 region: CASSLGTGQNQPQHF. DNA of the CDR3: TGTGCCAGCAGCTTGGGAACAGGGCAGAATCAGCCCCAGCATTTT.

The V gene is TRBV28, the J gene TRBJ2-1; no definite D call. Germline CDR1 MDHEN, CDR2 SYDVKM. The CDR3 loop spans 13 amino acids. Trimming removed 3 bases at V and 3 bases at J, with 6 bases between. The CDR3 DNA reads as TGTGCCAGCAGTTTTGACCACTACAATGAGCAGTTCTTC. Its translation: CASSFDHYNEQFF.

The V gene is TRBV29-1, the J gene TRBJ1-6; 10 positions agree with TRBD1. The germline V gene encodes CDR1 SQVTM and CDR2 ANQGSEA. The V and J ends lost 4 bases and 8 bases, in that order; junction bases with no gene match: 2. This CDR3 is 13 amino acids long. In DNA form, the CDR3 reads TGCAGCGTTGGGGGGACAGGGGATTCACCCCTCCACTTT. It is translated as CSVGGTGDSPLHF.

This clone was counted once. The chain uses TRBV20-1 and TRBJ1-2; 8 bases are a match to TRBD1. CDR1 and CDR2 (germline): DFQATT, SNEGSKA (reference sequence). CDR3 size: 11 residues. The trim removed 7 bases at V and 7 bases at J, leaving 5 bases unmatched. The CDR3: CSVQGAIGYTF. Here the CDR3 DNA reads TGCAGTGTCCAGGGGGCGATTGGCTACACCTTC.

This clone was detected only once. The chain recombines TRBV28 with TRBJ2-6; 7 nucleotides line up with TRBD1. Germline V CDR1 and CDR2: MDHEN, SYDVKM. Trimming took 11 bases from V and 4 from J; bases not matched to a gene: 11. The CDR3 loop spans 15 amino acids. As DNA, the CDR3 is TGTGCCCATAACAGGGGTCGAAACGGGGCCAACGTCCTGACTTTC. Its translation: CAHNRGRNGANVLTF.

V and J are TRBV7-9 and TRBJ1-5; no clear D gene. CDR3 size: 15 residues. Germline V gene lookup returns CDR1 SEHNR and CDR2 FQNEAQ (reference sequence). Trimming cost V 5 bases and J 2 bases, with 13 bases left between them. CDR3 residues: CASSLGGEGNQPQHF. CDR3 in DNA: TGTGCCAGCAGCCTCGGCGGGGAGGGCAATCAGCCCCAGCATTTT.

The chain is built from TRBV6-5 and TRBJ1-4; D is perhaps TRBD1 (5 bases). The CDR3 totals 16 residues. Germline CDR1 MNHEY, CDR2 SVGAGI. V lost 4 bases to trimming and J lost 2 bases, with 14 bases between them. As DNA, the CDR3 is TGTGCCAGCAGTTCGTCCAGGGTTGAGACTAATGAAAAACTGTTTTTT. Its translation is CASSSSRVETNEKLFF.

This sequence joins TRBV5-1 and TRBJ2-5; 7 bases fit TRBD2. The V gene's germline CDR1 is SGHRS and CDR2 YFSETQ. Trimming took 3 bases from V and 4 from J; bases not matched to a gene: 15. The CDR3 length is 17 residues. The DNA for the CDR3 is TGCGCCAGCAGCTCTTCGGGACTCCCCTCGGGGGGAGAGACCCAGTACTTC. It translates to CASSSSGLPSGGETQYF. The variable domain in full, completed from reference TRBV5-1 and TRBJ2-5, reads KAGVTQTPRYLIKTRGQQVTLSCSPISGHRSVSWYQQTPGQGLQFLFEYFSETQRNKGNFPGRFSGRQFSNSRSEMNVSTLELGDSALYLCASSSSGLPSGGETQYFGPGTRLLVL.

The V and J genes are TRBV18 and TRBJ1-3; D gene uncertain. The CDR3 length is 14 residues. In germline, CDR1 is KGHSH, CDR2 LQKENI. V lost 3 bases and J lost 4, with 10 bases in between. The CDR3 loop is CASSPDLAGNTIYF. DNA for the CDR3: TGTGCCAGCTCACCGGATCTCGCCGGAAACACCATATATTTT.

The J gene is TRBJ1-5, the V gene TRBV28, with 7 bases identical to TRBD1. Germline lookup yields CDR1 MDHEN and CDR2 SYDVKM. The CDR3 sequence is 18 residues long. After removal of 4 bases from V and 0 bases from J, the junction contained 12 bases not matched to a gene. The DNA for the CDR3 is TGTGCCAGCAGTTCCCCGGGGGACAGCTCCTATAGCAATCAGCCCCAGCATTTT. Translating it yields CASSSPGDSSYSNQPQHF. Full variable domain (remainder filled in from reference TRBV28 and TRBJ1-5): DVKVTQSSRYLVKRTGEKVFLECVQDMDHENMFWYRQDPGLGLRLIYFSYDVKMKEKGDIPEGYSVSREKKERFSLILESASTNQTSMYLCASSSPGDSSYSNQPQHFGDGTRLSIL.

This sequence joins TRBV6-1 and TRBJ2-3, with TRBD2 matching over 9 bases. In germline, CDR1 is MNHNS, CDR2 SASEGT. The length of the CDR3 is 16 residues. The junction had 7 bases not matched to a gene; V was cut back by 0 bases and J by 6 bases. CDR3 amino acids: CASSEAPAGGADTQYF. The CDR3 DNA is TGTGCCAGCAGTGAAGCACCAGCGGGAGGCGCGGATACGCAGTATTTT.

The J gene is TRBJ2-1, the V gene TRBV5-1; tentatively, D is TRBD2 (6 bases). The CDR3 sequence is 19 residues long. With 0 bases removed from V and 0 bases from J, the gap between germline ends came to 19 bases. CDR1 and CDR2 from the germline V gene are SGHRS and YFSETQ. CDR3 coding DNA: TGCGCCAGCAGCTTGGCCGGGGGAGTACGCCGAATCTCCTACAATGAGCAGTTCTTC. It encodes CASSLAGGVRRISYNEQFF.

The rearrangement links TRBV5-1 to TRBJ1-5; D unclear. V was cut by 4 bases and J by 7 bases, with 12 bases left in between. Germline V gene lookup returns CDR1 SGHRS and CDR2 YFSETQ. The CDR3 totals 13 residues. In DNA form, the CDR3 reads TGCGCCAGCAGCGCCGAGGGAGGCCAGCCCCAGCATTTT. The encoded protein is CASSAEGGQPQHF. Filled out from reference TRBV5-1 and TRBJ1-5, the complete variable domain reads KAGVTQTPRYLIKTRGQQVTLSCSPISGHRSVSWYQQTPGQGLQFLFEYFSETQRNKGNFPGRFSGRQFSNSRSEMNVSTLELGDSALYLCASSAEGGQPQHFGDGTRLSIL.

The V gene is TRBV4-1, the J gene TRBJ2-4; 7 positions agree with TRBD2. This CDR3 has 18 residues. The V and J ends lost 1 base and 0 bases, in that order; junction bases with no gene match: 9. In germline, CDR1 is MGHRA, CDR2 YSYEKL. The CDR3 DNA reads as TGCGCCAGCAGCCAAGGTCCTCCTAGCGGCTTAGCCAAAAACATTCAGTACTTC. Protein sequence: CASSQGPPSGLAKNIQYF.

The chain links TRBV9 to TRBJ2-7; D is undetermined. Trimming pared 0 bases from V and 6 bases from J, leaving 19 bases between. The CDR3 extends over 16 amino acids. Germline CDR1 and CDR2: SGDLS and YYNGEE. The CDR3 DNA follows: TGTGCCAGCAGCGTAGCAAGTGGGGTCTTGGTTGGCGAGCAGTACTTC. It specifies CASSVASGVLVGEQYF.

V gene TRBV28 combines with J gene TRBJ2-2; 11 nucleotides match TRBD2. CDR3 length: 16 amino acids. Trimming took 6 bases from V and 6 from J; bases not matched to a gene: 9. The germline V gene encodes CDR1 MDHEN and CDR2 SYDVKM. CDR3 amino acids: CASRTIAGGPAGELFF. CDR3 DNA sequence: TGTGCCAGCAGGACGATAGCGGGGGGGCCCGCCGGGGAGCTGTTTTTT.

This clone was counted a single time. This CDR3 reads CASSQNWQDTQYF. The CDR3 DNA reads as TGTGCCAGCAGCCAGAATTGGCAGGATACGCAGTATTTT. This chain uses TRBV4-2 with TRBJ2-3; D gene unclear. The CDR3 contains 13 residues. Per the germline V gene, CDR1 is LGHNA and CDR2 is YNFKEQ. Trimming shortened V by 3 bases and J by 6 bases, and 10 bases separated the two germline ends.

This chain connects TRBV6-1 to TRBJ1-5; 7 nucleotides match TRBD1. This CDR3 comprises 14 residues. V lost 4 bases and J lost 3; bases outside the gene matches: 3. Germline V gene sequence: CDR1 MNHNS, CDR2 SASEGT. CDR3 nucleotide sequence: TGTGCCAGCAGTGGGGACAGTTACAATCAGCCCCAGCATTTT. The encoded protein is CASSGDSYNQPQHF.